This paragraph reports one TCR beta chain. As yet, its antigen is unknown. The sample is drawn from a study of shared clonotypes between healthy human individuals. Germline CDR1 SQVTM, CDR2 ANQGSEA. The CDR3 loop spans 11 amino acids. With 7 bases clipped from V and 2 bases from J, the junction kept 2 bases outside the gene matches. Study results and caveats: The sharing of 4.5% to 5.5% of naive CD4 clonotypes was seen across a handful of donors. There were few donors, and this limited the genetic and exposure-history diversity represented.

Clones were read by immunoSEQ multiplex PCR, and TCRdb kept only the in-frame ones, dropping some. This table holds a few million clones, over 85% found once. Memory CD4+ cells were the fraction left after CD45RA+ naive selection. Sequencing was carried out using naive CD4+ T cells from PBMCs. Subset given: CD45RA+ positively selected. The TCR sequence derives from a man aged 18 to 29 in good health. Some clones in this sample may be carry-over from other donors' samples. The chain couples TRBV29-1 to TRBJ2-7; 7 nucleotides align to TRBD1. CDR3 amino acids: CSGTGTYEQYF. The CDR3 nucleotides read TGCAGCGGGACAGGCACCTACGAGCAGTACTTC.